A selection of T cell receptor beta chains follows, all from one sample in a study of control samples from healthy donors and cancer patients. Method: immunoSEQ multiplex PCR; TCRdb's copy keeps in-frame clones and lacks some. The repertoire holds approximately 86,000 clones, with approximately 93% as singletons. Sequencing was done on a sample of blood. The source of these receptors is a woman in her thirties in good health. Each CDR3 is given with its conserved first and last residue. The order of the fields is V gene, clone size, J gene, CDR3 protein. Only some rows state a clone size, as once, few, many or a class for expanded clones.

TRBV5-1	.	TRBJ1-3	CASSPRTGGSGNTIYF
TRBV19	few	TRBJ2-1	CASSVGGSLNEQFF
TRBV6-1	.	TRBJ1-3	CASSVSDRGSGNTIYF
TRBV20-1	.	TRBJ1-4	CSASPRVGYEKLFF
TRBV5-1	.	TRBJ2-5	CASSFGTNQETQYF
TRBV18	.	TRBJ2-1	CASSPAGRGRDEQFF
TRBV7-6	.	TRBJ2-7	CASSPPRGTGSSYEQYF
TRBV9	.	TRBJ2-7	CASSVEETYEQYF
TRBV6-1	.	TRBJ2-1	CASSARAGTGRYNEQFF
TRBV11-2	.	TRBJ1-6	CASSFSGTGRLVSPLHF
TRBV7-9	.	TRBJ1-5	CASTSTAGQPQHF
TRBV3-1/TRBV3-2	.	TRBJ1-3	CASSQKGGNGNTIYF
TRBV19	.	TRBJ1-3	CASSASGLNTIYF
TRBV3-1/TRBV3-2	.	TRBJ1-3	CASSQGTGAVGNTIYF
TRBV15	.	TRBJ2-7	CATSRERGLAYEQYF
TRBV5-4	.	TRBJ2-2	CASSVGLAGRSGELFF
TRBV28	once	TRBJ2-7	CASSSLRSGGRDFYEQYF
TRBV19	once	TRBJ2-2	CASSKGITGELFF
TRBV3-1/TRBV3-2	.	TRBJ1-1	CASSQDRGTEAFF
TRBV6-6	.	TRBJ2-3	CASSYSGAGTDTQYF
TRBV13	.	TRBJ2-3	CASSLLGLASDTQYF
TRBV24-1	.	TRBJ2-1	CATSDRGLDRYNEQFF
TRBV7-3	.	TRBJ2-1	CASSLNSRTTSRYNEQFF
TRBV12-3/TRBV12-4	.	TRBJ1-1	CASSLYGNTEAFF
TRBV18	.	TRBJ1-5	CASSGTGSQPQHF
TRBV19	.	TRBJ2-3	CASSIRGADTQYF
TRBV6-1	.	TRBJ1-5	CASSARQGATSNQPQHF
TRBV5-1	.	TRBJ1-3	CASSLTGTGNTIYF
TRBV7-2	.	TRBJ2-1	CASSLLVSGYNEQFF
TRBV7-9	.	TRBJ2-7	CASSSNHYEQYF
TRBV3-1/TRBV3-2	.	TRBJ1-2	CASSLGQGINYGYTF
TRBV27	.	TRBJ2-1	CASSSSTGYNEQFF
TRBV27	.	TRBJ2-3	CASSTTDTQYF
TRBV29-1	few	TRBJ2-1	CSVDGTGEWNEQFF
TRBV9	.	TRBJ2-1	CASSVRLAGGYNEQFF
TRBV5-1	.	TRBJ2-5	CASSYRLAGGRETQYF
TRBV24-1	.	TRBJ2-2	CATMTENTGELFF
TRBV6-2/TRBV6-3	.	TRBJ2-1	CASSHGQGYYNEQFF
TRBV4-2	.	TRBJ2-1	CASSLVESGNEQFF
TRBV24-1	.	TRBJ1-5	CATFWNPGAHSNQPQHF
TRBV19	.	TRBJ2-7	CASRDGQNYEQYF
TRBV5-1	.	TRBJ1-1	CASSLAAGRTEAFF
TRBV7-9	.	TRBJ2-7	CASSLVRVDGYEQYF
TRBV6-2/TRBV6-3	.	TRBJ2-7	CASSDRDGSYEQYF
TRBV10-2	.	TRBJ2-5	CASSVGPGQGTGTQYF
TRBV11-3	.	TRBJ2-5	CASSRLGSNQGTQYF
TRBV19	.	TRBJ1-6	CASSVTGLNSPLHF
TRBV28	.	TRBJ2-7	CASQIAGSYEQYF
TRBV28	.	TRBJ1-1	CASSPPRHQSTEAFF
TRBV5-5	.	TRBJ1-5	CASSADRGRGQPQHF
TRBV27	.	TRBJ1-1	CASSLYWNTEAFF
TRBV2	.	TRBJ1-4	CASSGQGMDEKLFF
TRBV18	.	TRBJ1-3	CASSPPGQAPHSGNTIYF
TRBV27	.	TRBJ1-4	CASSLWGLNEKLFF
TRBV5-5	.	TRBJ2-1	CASSLTSGEHNEQFF
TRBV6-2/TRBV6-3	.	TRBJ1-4	CASSYEREKLFF
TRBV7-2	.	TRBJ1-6	CASSLVYASGYNSPLHF
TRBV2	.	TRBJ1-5	CASSEVQGGNQPQHF
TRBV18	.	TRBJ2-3	CASSPKGLTDTQYF